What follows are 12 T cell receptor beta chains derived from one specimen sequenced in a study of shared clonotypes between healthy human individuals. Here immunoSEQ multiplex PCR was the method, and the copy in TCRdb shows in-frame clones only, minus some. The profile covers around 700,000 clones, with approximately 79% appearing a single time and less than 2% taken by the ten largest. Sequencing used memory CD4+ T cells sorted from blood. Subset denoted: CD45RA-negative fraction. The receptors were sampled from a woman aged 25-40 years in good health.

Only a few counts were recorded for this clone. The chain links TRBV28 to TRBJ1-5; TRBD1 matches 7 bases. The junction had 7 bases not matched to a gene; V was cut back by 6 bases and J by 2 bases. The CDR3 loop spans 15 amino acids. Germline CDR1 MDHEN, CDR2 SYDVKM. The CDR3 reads CASRKSGGGNQPQHF. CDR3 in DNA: TGTGCCAGCAGGAAATCAGGGGGGGGCAATCAGCCCCAGCATTTT.

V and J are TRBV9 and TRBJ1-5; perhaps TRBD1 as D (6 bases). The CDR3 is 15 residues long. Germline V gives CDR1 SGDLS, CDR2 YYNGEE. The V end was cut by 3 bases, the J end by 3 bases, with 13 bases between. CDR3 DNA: TGTGCCAGCAGCGCCGGAGGGGGGCTCAATCAGCCCCAGCATTTT. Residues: CASSAGGGLNQPQHF.

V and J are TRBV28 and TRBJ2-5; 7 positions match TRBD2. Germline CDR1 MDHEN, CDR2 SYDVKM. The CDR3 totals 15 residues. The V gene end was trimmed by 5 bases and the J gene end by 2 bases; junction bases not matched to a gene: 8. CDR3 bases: TGTGCCAGCAGTCCGTACTCTAGCGGACAAGAGACCCAGTACTTC. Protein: CASSPYSSGQETQYF. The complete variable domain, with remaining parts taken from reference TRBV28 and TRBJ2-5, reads DVKVTQSSRYLVKRTGEKVFLECVQDMDHENMFWYRQDPGLGLRLIYFSYDVKMKEKGDIPEGYSVSREKKERFSLILESASTNQTSMYLCASSPYSSGQETQYFGPGTRLLVL.

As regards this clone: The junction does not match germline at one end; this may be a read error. CDR3 nucleotides: TGTGCCAGCAGTTTGGGGCCCATCAAGGGAAGTGTCTTC. Its translation: CASSLGPIKGSVF. The chain carries TRBV28 and TRBJ2-1; possibly TRBD1 for D (5 bases). Looked up from germline, CDR1 is MDHEN and CDR2 is SYDVKM. The CDR3 is made up of 13 amino acids. The complete variable domain, with remaining parts taken from reference TRBV28 and TRBJ2-1, reads DVKVTQSSRYLVKRTGEKVFLECVQDMDHENMFWYRQDPGLGLRLIYFSYDVKMKEKGDIPEGYSVSREKKERFSLILESASTNQTSMYLCASSLGPIKGSVFGPGTRLTVL.

The CDR3 bases are TGTGCCATCAGTGAGTCCCCCACCGAAGAAAAACTGTTTTTT. Translating gives CAISESPTEEKLFF. V is TRBV10-3 and J is TRBJ1-4; no firm D call. CDR3 length equals 14 residues. V was shortened by 0 bases and J by 8 bases, with 10 bases between the two germline ends. Per germline, CDR1 ENHRY and CDR2 SYGVKD.

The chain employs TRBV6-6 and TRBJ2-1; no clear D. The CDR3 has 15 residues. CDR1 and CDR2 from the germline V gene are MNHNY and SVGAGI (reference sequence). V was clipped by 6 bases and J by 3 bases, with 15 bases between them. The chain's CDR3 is CASSLRRNLYNEQFF. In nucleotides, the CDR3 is TGTGCCAGCAGCCTACGGCGAAACCTCTACAATGAGCAGTTCTTC.

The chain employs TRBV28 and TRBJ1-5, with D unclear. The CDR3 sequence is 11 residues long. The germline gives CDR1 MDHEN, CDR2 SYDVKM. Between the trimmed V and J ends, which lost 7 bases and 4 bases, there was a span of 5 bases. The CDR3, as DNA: TGTGCCAGCAATACAAATCAGCCCCAGCATTTT. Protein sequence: CASNTNQPQHF. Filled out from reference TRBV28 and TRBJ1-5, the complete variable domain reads DVKVTQSSRYLVKRTGEKVFLECVQDMDHENMFWYRQDPGLGLRLIYFSYDVKMKEKGDIPEGYSVSREKKERFSLILESASTNQTSMYLCASNTNQPQHFGDGTRLSIL.

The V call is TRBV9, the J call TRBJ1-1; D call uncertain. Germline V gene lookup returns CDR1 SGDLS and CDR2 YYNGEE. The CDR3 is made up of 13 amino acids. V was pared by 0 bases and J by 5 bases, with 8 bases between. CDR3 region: CASSVGLTTEAFF. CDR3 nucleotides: TGTGCCAGCAGCGTAGGTCTAACAACTGAAGCTTTCTTT.

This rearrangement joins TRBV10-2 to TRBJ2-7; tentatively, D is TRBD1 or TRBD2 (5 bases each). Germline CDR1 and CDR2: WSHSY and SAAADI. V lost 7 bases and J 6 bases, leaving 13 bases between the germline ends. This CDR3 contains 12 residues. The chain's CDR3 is CASTSGPSEQYF. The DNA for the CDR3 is TGCGCCAGCACCTCGGGGCCTTCCGAGCAGTACTTC.

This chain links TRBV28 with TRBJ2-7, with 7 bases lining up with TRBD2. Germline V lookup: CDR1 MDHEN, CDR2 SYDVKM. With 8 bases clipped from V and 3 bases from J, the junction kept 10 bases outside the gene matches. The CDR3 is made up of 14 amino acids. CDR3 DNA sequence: TGTGCCAGCGGATCCGGGACTATACGCTACGAGCAGTACTTC. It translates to CASGSGTIRYEQYF.

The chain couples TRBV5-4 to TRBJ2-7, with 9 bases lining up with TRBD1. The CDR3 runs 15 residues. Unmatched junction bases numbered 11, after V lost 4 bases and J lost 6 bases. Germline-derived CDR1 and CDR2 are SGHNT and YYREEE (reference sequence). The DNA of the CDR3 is TGTGCCAGCAGCCCTGAGCGGGGACAGGGAGGCGAGCAGTACTTC. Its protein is CASSPERGQGGEQYF.

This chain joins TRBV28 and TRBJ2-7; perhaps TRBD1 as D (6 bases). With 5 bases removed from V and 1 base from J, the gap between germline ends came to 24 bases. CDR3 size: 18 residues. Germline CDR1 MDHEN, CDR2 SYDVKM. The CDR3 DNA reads TGTGCCAGCAGTCTGTACTCCTTTGGTCGGACAGTATCCTACGAGCAGTACTTC. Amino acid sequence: CASSLYSFGRTVSYEQYF.